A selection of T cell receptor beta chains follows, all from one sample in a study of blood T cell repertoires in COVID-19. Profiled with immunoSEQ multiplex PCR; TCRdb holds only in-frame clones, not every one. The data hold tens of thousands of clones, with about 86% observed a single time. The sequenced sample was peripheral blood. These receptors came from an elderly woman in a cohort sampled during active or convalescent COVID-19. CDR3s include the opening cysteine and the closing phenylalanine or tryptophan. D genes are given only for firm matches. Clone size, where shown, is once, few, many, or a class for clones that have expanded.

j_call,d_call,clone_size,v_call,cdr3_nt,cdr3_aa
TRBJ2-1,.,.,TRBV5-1,TGCGCCAGCAGCTTGGGTGAGTACTCCTACAATGAGCAGTTCTTC,CASSLGEYSYNEQFF
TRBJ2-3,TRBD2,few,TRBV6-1,TGTGCCAGCAGTGAGACCCGACTAGCGGGAGTGGGCACAGATACGCAGTATTTT,CASSETRLAGVGTDTQYF
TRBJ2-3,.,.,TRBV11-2,TGTGCCAGCAGCCAGGGGGGAAGCACAGATACGCAGTATTTT,CASSQGGSTDTQYF
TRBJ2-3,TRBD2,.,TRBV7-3,TGTGCCAGCAGCTCCGCTAAGACTAGCAGGGGCACAGATACGCAGTATTTT,CASSSAKTSRGTDTQYF
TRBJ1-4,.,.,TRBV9,TGTGCCAGCAGCGTAGGCGGAGCAACTAATGAAAAACTGTTTTTT,CASSVGGATNEKLFF
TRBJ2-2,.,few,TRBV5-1,TGCGCCAGCAGCTTGAGTCTAGCGAAGGTGGAGCTGTTTTTT,CASSLSLAKVELFF
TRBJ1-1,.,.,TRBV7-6,TGTGCCAGCAGCCTAGAGCAGAACACTGAAGCTTTCTTT,CASSLEQNTEAFF
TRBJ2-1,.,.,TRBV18,TGTGCCAGCTCAATGGGAATCACGGGGAATGAGCAGTTCTTC,CASSMGITGNEQFF
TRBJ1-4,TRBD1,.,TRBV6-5,TGTGCCAGCCGAGACAGGGCCGGGGGCGAAAAACTGTTTTTT,CASRDRAGGEKLFF
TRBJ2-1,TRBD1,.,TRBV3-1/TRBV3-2,TGTGCCAGCAGCCAAGTAGGGGGCCCCGCCTATGAGCAGTTCTTC,CASSQVGGPAYEQFF
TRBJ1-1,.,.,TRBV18,TGTGCCAGCTCACCACGTAGCGTGAACACTGAAGCTTTCTTT,CASSPRSVNTEAFF
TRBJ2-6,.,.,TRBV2,TGTGCCACCCCCCGCTCTGGGGCCAACGTCCTGACTTTC,CATPRSGANVLTF
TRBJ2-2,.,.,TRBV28,TGTGCCAGCAGAGCGCCTCCCGGGGAGCTGTTTTTT,CASRAPPGELFF
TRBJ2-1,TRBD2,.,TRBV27,TGTGCCAGCAGCTTAGCGGGCCTCGCCTACAATGAGCAGTTCTTC,CASSLAGLAYNEQFF
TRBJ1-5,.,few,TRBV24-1,TGTGCCACCCCACAGCCCCAGCATTTT,CATPQPQHF
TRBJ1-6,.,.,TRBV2,TGTGCCAGTCGGGGAGGATATAATTCACCCCTCCACTTT,CASRGGYNSPLHF
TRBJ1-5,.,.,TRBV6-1,TGTGCCAGCAGTGAAGCGCTCAGGAATCAGCCCCAGCATTTT,CASSEALRNQPQHF
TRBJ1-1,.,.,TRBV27,TGTGCCAGCCAAGACAGGAACACTGAAGCTTTCTTT,CASQDRNTEAFF
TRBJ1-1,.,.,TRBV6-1,TGTGCCAGCAGTGAAACCGACACTTTAGAGTTAAACACTGAAGCTTTCTTT,CASSETDTLELNTEAFF
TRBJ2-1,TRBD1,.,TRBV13,TGTGCCAGCAGCCCCACGACAGGGAACAATGAGCAGTTCTTC,CASSPTTGNNEQFF
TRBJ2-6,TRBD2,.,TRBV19,TGTGCCAGTAGTATGTACCCCGGGACTAGCGGTACCTCTGGGGCCAACGTCCTGACTTTC,CASSMYPGTSGTSGANVLTF
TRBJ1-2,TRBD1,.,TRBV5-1,TGCGCCAGCAGCCTAGACAGGGACTATGGCTACACCTTC,CASSLDRDYGYTF
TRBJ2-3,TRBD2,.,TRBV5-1,TGCGCCAGCAGCAGCGGGAGGGCAGATACGCAGTATTTT,CASSSGRADTQYF
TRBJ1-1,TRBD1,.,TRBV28,TGTGCCAGCAGTCTAGAGGGGGCGCCTGAAGCTTTCTTT,CASSLEGAPEAFF
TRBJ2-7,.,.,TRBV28,TGTGCCAGCAGAGGTTATACCCATGAGGGTCCTGACATCTCCTACGAGCAGTACTTC,CASRGYTHEGPDISYEQYF
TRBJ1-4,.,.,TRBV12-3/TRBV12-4,TGTGCCAGCAACTTGGGGGGGTTGGAAAAACTGTTTTTT,CASNLGGLEKLFF
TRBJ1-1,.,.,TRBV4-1,TGCGCCAGCAGCCGTGATGGGCAGGGAGGCACTGAAGCTTTCTTT,CASSRDGQGGTEAFF
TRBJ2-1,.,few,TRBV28,TGTGCCAGCAGTACCGGACAGCCCCGCGTGGCGTTCTTC,CASSTGQPRVAFF
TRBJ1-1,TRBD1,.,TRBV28,TGTGCCAGCAGTTTATCAGGACAGGGGGCAACTGAAGCTTTCTTT,CASSLSGQGATEAFF
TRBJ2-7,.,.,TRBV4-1,TGCGCCAGCAGCCAAGACCCGGGAGACTCCTACGAGCAGTACTTC,CASSQDPGDSYEQYF
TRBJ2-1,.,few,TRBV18,TGTGCCAGCTCCCGAGTTACAGAGAGCTACAATGAGCAGTTCTTC,CASSRVTESYNEQFF
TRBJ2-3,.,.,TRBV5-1,TGCGCCAGCAGCCCGGTTACTAGTCTTGGCACAGATACGCAGTATTTT,CASSPVTSLGTDTQYF
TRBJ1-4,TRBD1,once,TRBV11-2,TGTGCCAGCAGCCTACGGGTGAGGGACAGGGGTGAAAAACTGTTTTTT,CASSLRVRDRGEKLFF
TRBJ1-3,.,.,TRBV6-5,TGTGCCAGCAGGGAGGGCCTCTGGGGAAACACCATATATTTT,CASREGLWGNTIYF
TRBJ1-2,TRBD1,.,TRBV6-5,TGTGCCAGCAGTCGGGGACAGGGGGGTTTCGGTGGCTACACCTTC,CASSRGQGGFGGYTF
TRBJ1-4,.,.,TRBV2,TGTGCCAGCAGTGACGGGAGGTTGAGCGAAAAACTGTTTTTT,CASSDGRLSEKLFF
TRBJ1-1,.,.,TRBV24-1,TGTGCCACCAGTGATTTCAGGGGCACTGAAGCTTTCTTT,CATSDFRGTEAFF
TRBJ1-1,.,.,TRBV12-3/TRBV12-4,TGTGCCAGCAGTTTTAGCGGGGGTACTGAAGCTTTCTTT,CASSFSGGTEAFF
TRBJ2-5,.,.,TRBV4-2,TGTGCCAGCAGCCAAGCCTTGGGCTCCTTTATGGCCCAAGAGACCCAGTACTTC,CASSQALGSFMAQETQYF
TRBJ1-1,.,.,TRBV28,TGTGCCATCCAGGTGAACACTGAAGCTTTCTTT,CAIQVNTEAFF
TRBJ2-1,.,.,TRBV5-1,TGCGCCAGCAGCGGCGGAAGCTCCTACAATGAGCAGTTCTTC,CASSGGSSYNEQFF
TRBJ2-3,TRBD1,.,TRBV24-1,TGTGCCCCAGAGGGGGCAGCATCGACCACAGATACGCAGTATTTT,CAPEGAASTTDTQYF